This paragraph reports one TCR beta chain. This record belongs to a study of T-cell memory formation after mild COVID-19. This CDR3 is 15 amino acids long. V dropped 2 bases and J dropped 3 bases, with 11 bases sitting between them. Germline V gives CDR1 SGHRS, CDR2 YFSETQ. TCRdb independently ran MiXCR on the 5' RACE reads; one entry per CDR3 protein. The table records 150,000 to 200,000 distinct CDR3 sequences, about an eighth of them present only once. The chain joins TRBV5-1 to TRBJ2-2, with D perhaps matching TRBD1 or TRBD2 (6 bases each). Sequencing was performed on PBMCs or a T cell subset sorted from them (not recorded which). This TCR was sampled from a man in his late teens or twenties who had mild COVID-19 (a few samples of this study predate the infection). Cell type and time point are not known. CDR3: CASSFVGGDTGELFF. The CDR3 nucleotides read TGCGCCAGCAGCTTTGTCGGGGGCGACACCGGGGAGCTGTTTTTT.